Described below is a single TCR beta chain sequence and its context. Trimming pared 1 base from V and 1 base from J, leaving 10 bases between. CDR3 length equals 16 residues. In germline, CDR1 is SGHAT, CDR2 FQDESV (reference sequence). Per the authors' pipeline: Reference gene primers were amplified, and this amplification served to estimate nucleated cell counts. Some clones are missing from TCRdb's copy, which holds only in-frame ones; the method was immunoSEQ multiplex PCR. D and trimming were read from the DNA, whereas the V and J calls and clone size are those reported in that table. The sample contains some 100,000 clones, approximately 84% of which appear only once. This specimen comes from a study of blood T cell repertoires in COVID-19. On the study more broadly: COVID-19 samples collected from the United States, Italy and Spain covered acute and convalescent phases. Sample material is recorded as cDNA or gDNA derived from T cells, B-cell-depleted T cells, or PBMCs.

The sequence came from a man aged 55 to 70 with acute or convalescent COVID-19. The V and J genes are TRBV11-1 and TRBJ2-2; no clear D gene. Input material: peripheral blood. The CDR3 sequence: CASSLESSGNTGELFF. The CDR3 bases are TGTGCCAGCAGCTTAGAGAGCTCAGGGAACACCGGGGAGCTGTTTTTT.